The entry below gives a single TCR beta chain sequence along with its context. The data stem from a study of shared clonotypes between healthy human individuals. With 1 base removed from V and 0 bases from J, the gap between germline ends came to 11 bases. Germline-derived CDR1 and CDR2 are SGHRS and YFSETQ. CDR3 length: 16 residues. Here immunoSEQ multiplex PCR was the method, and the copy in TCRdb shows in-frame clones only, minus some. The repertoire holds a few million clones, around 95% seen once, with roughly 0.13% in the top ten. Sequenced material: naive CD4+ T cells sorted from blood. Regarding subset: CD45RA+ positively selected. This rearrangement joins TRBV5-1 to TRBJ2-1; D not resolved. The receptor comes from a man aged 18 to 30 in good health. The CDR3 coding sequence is TGCGCCAGCAGCTTGTATCAGGTGAGCTCCTACAATGAGCAGTTCTTC. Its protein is CASSLYQVSSYNEQFF.